The next 17 T cell receptor beta chains were all read from a single sample in a study of radiotherapy plus CTLA-4 blockade in lung cancer. Profiling relied on immunoSEQ multiplex PCR, and the TCRdb table lists in-frame clones only, not all of them. The sample shows 55,000 to 80,000 clones, approximately 80% of them seen only once. This sample comprised peripheral blood, obtained from a patient treated with radiotherapy plus ipilimumab. The receptors come from a human donor with non-small cell lung cancer who had a complete response to radiotherapy plus ipilimumab.

In this sample, this clone turned up a few times. The chain has TRBV19 and TRBJ2-1, with D tentatively TRBD1 or TRBD2 (6 bases each). V was pared by 4 bases and J by 10 bases, with 29 bases between. The CDR3 spans 18 residues. The germline gives CDR1 LNHDA, CDR2 SQIVND (reference sequence). CDR3 coding DNA: TGTGCCAGTAGTAATTACATCCCGCTCCGGAGGGGGGCCGGAGAGCAGTTCTTC. Its protein product is CASSNYIPLRRGAGEQFF.

This chain uses TRBV27 with TRBJ1-5; D is undetermined. Germline CDR1 MNHEY, CDR2 SMNVEV (reference sequence). This CDR3 contains 14 residues. Trimming cost V 4 bases and J 7 bases, with 14 bases left between them. The CDR3 loop reads CASSSGEVWQPQHF. The CDR3 nucleotides read TGTGCCAGCAGTTCGGGCGAGGTTTGGCAGCCCCAGCATTTT.

The chain employs TRBV11-2 and TRBJ2-7; a weak D match, TRBD1 (6 bases). This CDR3 has 14 residues. V lost 5 bases and J lost 1, with 12 bases in between. Germline CDR1 SGHAT, CDR2 FQNNGV. The CDR3 loop reads CASSPGQISYEQYF. The CDR3 region has the DNA TGTGCCAGCAGCCCCGGACAGATTTCCTACGAGCAGTACTTC.

About this clone: The junction departs from germline at one end; a sequencing error may be responsible. The rearrangement links TRBV6-5 to TRBJ1-1, with TRBD1 matching 7 bases. The CDR3 extends over 13 amino acids. CDR1 is MNHEY and CDR2 is SVGAGI in the germline V gene. The CDR3 nucleotides read TGTGCCAGCAGTTTACAGGGGAACACTGAAGCTTCCTTT. Translated: CASSLQGNTEASF.

This chain connects TRBV28 to TRBJ1-2; TRBD1 aligns across 9 bases. Germline loops: CDR1 MDHEN, CDR2 SYDVKM. This CDR3 comprises 15 residues. With V trimmed by 2 bases and J by 2 bases, 3 bases remained unmatched. The CDR3: CASSLRDRVNYGYTF. The CDR3 DNA is TGTGCCAGCAGTTTACGGGACAGGGTGAACTATGGCTACACCTTC.

The CDR3 sequence: CSGSSGGHGYTF. CDR3 DNA: TGCAGCGGTTCGTCGGGGGGGCATGGCTACACCTTC. The genes are TRBV29-1 and TRBJ1-2; weak D call: TRBD1 (6 bases). Germline V gene data show CDR1 as SQVTM and CDR2 as ANQGSEA. V was clipped by 7 bases and J by 6 bases, with 15 bases between them. The CDR3 length is 12 residues.

The chain is built from TRBV11-2 and TRBJ2-2; D might be TRBD1 or TRBD2, each matching 5 bases. This CDR3 is 15 amino acids long. V lost 1 base and J 10 bases, leaving 16 bases between the germline ends. Germline lookup yields CDR1 SGHAT and CDR2 FQNNGV. The CDR3 sequence is CASSLGWDLSQELFF. The DNA for the CDR3 is TGTGCCAGCAGCTTAGGGTGGGACCTCTCCCAGGAGCTGTTTTTT.

CDR3 nucleotides: TGTGCCAGCAGCCGGACAGGGGACTACGAGCAGTACTTC. It specifies CASSRTGDYEQYF. The rearrangement uses TRBV6-5 and TRBJ2-7; TRBD1 aligns across 9 bases. Germline V gene lookup returns CDR1 MNHEY and CDR2 SVGAGI. V shed 6 bases, J shed 3 bases, and the junction held 3 bases outside the gene matches. The CDR3 runs to 13 residues.

The chain combines TRBV6-5 with TRBJ1-1; D is uncertain. Germline V lookup: CDR1 MNHEY, CDR2 SVGAGI. The CDR3 is 16 residues long. V dropped 1 base and J dropped 1 base, with 13 bases sitting between them. CDR3 DNA: TGTGCCAGCAGTTACTATCTTGGGTTGAAGAACACTGAAGCTTTCTTT. Its translation is CASSYYLGLKNTEAFF.

V usage is TRBV19 and J usage is TRBJ1-2, with D maybe TRBD1 (5 bases). The length of the CDR3 is 15 residues. Germline-derived CDR1 and CDR2 are LNHDA and SQIVND (reference sequence). V dropped 10 bases and J dropped 4 bases, with 22 bases sitting between them. For the CDR3, the DNA is TGTGCCACTGCCCGGGACCCCTTCATTGGCTATGGCTACACCTTC. It is translated as CATARDPFIGYGYTF.

This chain joins TRBV30 and TRBJ1-6; 10 nucleotides match TRBD1. The CDR3 spans 15 residues. V lost 1 base, J lost 9 bases, and 6 bases stayed unmatched. Germline-derived CDR1 and CDR2 are GTSNPN and SVGIG (reference sequence). CDR3 protein: CAWSGTGQGTSPLHF. The CDR3 DNA reads as TGTGCCTGGAGTGGAACGGGACAGGGGACTTCACCCCTCCACTTT.

J is TRBJ2-1 and V is TRBV5-1, with D possibly being TRBD2 (5 bases). The germline CDR1 and CDR2 sequences are SGHRS and YFSETQ. There are 15 residues in the CDR3. The germline V and J ends were trimmed by 5 bases and 8 bases, with 20 bases remaining between them. The CDR3 DNA reads TGCGCCAGCAGACGAGTTAGCGAGAGTCAGTATGAGCAGTTCTTC. Its translation: CASRRVSESQYEQFF.

The genes are TRBV7-9 and TRBJ2-7; no definite D call. V was clipped by 5 bases and J by 2 bases, with 10 bases between them. This CDR3 is built from 13 residues. CDR1 is SEHNR, CDR2 FQNEAQ, per germline (reference sequence). The CDR3 loop is CASSPRVPYEQYV. The CDR3 DNA sequence: TGTGCCAGCAGCCCTAGGGTTCCCTACGAGCAGTACGTC.

The chain employs TRBV7-8 and TRBJ1-2, with no clear D. The germline V gene encodes CDR1 SGHVS and CDR2 FQNEAQ. Trimming took off 0 bases at V and 7 bases at J, with 15 bases between the two ends. The CDR3 is made up of 15 amino acids. The CDR3 reads CASSLAGASKGGYTF. CDR3 coding DNA: TGTGCCAGCAGCTTAGCGGGAGCATCCAAGGGTGGCTACACCTTC.

The chain employs TRBV27 and TRBJ1-2; a possible D gene is TRBD1 (5 bases). Trimming left V 5 bases short and J 2 bases short, with 18 bases between. The CDR3 sequence is 16 residues long. Germline CDR1 and CDR2: MNHEY and SMNVEV (reference sequence). The CDR3 sequence is CASSGFVRGVNYGYTF. In DNA, the CDR3 is TGTGCCAGCAGTGGGTTTGTAAGGGGAGTAAACTATGGCTACACCTTC.

The chain combines TRBV7-6 with TRBJ1-1, with 8 bases that match TRBD1. CDR1 is SGHVS, CDR2 FNYEAQ, per germline. The CDR3 spans 15 residues. Trimming removed 5 bases from V and 2 bases from J; junction bases left unmatched: 7. The CDR3, as DNA: TGTGCCAGCAGCCCCCTCGGACAGGGAAACACTGAAGCTTTCTTT. Its protein product is CASSPLGQGNTEAFF.

The chain links TRBV6-5 to TRBJ2-2; perhaps D is TRBD1 or TRBD2 (5 bases each). With 7 bases removed from V and 7 bases from J, the gap between germline ends came to 13 bases. Per the germline V gene, CDR1 is MNHEY and CDR2 is SVGAGI. The CDR3 extends over 13 amino acids. The DNA for the CDR3 is TGTGCCAGCACCGGGACGCGTGGCGGGGAGCTGTTTTTT. Encoded protein: CASTGTRGGELFF.